Following are 20 T cell receptor beta chains from one sample sequenced in a study of naive and memory T cell subsets. The beta constant-region primer was an equimolar mix of two oligonucleotides covering TRBC1 and TRBC2. One entry per CDR3 protein, called by TCRdb with MiXCR from the UMI-ligation and nested PCR reads. The sample lists approximately 140,000 distinct CDR3 sequences, approximately 15% occurring once. The sample comprised naive CD4+ T cells from blood. The receptor set was obtained from a human donor in good health.

This clonotype was observed a handful of times. The chain combines TRBV28 with TRBJ2-3, with 8 bases matching TRBD1. V was pared by 4 bases and J by 0 bases, with 6 bases of the junction left unmatched. CDR3 length: 16 residues. Germline V gene data show CDR1 as MDHEN and CDR2 as SYDVKM. The CDR3 loop is CASSSPGQVSTDTQYF. CDR3 coding DNA: TGTGCCAGCAGTTCCCCGGGACAGGTCAGCACAGATACGCAGTATTTT.

The rearrangement links TRBV3-1 to TRBJ2-7; TRBD2 matches 11 bases. This CDR3 comprises 21 residues. V trimming: 0 bases; J trimming: 1 base; junction bases outside the gene matches: 17. From germline, CDR1 is LGHDT and CDR2 YNNKEL (reference sequence). The DNA of the CDR3 is TGTGCCAGCAGCCAAGATCAGGGCGGACTAGCGGGCCCCCCCGGGTCCTACGAGCAGTACTTC. Amino acid sequence: CASSQDQGGLAGPPGSYEQYF.

This clonotype occurred a few times. V and J are TRBV6-1 and TRBJ2-1; 9 positions agree with TRBD1. Unmatched junction bases numbered 12, after V lost 6 bases and J lost 12 bases. This CDR3 is built from 14 residues. Germline CDR1 is MNHNS and CDR2 is SASEGT. CDR3 residues: CASSPRLGQGGQFF. The CDR3 DNA follows: TGTGCCAGCAGCCCTAGACTGGGACAGGGAGGGCAGTTCTTC.

In this sample, this clonotype turned up a few times. V gene TRBV7-2 combines with J gene TRBJ2-1; no reliable D call. The V gene's germline CDR1 is SGHTA and CDR2 FQGNSA. The CDR3 extends over 16 amino acids. V lost 4 bases to trimming and J lost 0 bases, with 13 bases between them. The CDR3 loop is CASSSRLTSSYNEQFF. The CDR3 region has the DNA TGTGCCAGCAGCTCGCGACTGACAAGCTCCTACAATGAGCAGTTCTTC.

The V and J genes are TRBV20-1 and TRBJ1-6; 7 nucleotides agree with TRBD1. This CDR3 contains 16 residues. Germline loops: CDR1 DFQATT, CDR2 SNEGSKA (reference sequence). V gave up 3 bases and J gave up 7 bases; unmatched junction bases: 12. In DNA form, the CDR3 reads TGCAGTGCTAGTAGGACAGGCCGGCGGAGGAATTCACCCCTCCACTTT. This gives the protein CSASRTGRRRNSPLHF.

Only a few counts were recorded for this clonotype. The rearrangement uses TRBV3-1 and TRBJ2-3, with 7 bases lining up with TRBD2. V was pared by 0 bases and J by 9 bases, with 6 bases of the junction left unmatched. Germline V gene sequence: CDR1 LGHDT, CDR2 YNNKEL (reference sequence). This CDR3 comprises 14 residues. This chain's CDR3 is CASSQEGGSETQYF. The CDR3 DNA follows: TGTGCCAGCAGCCAAGAGGGCGGGAGTGAGACGCAGTATTTT.

The chain employs TRBV29-1 and TRBJ2-5; D remains ambiguous. The germline V gene encodes CDR1 SQVTM and CDR2 ANQGSEA. V lost 5 bases to trimming and J lost 5 bases, with 12 bases between them. There are 12 residues in the CDR3. CDR3 in amino acids: CSVRGLGETQYF. For the CDR3, the DNA is TGCAGCGTTCGTGGGCTCGGGGAGACCCAGTACTTC. Full variable domain (rest looked up from reference TRBV29-1 and TRBJ2-5): SAVISQKPSRDICQRGTSLTIQCQVDSQVTMMFWYRQQPGQSLTLIATANQGSEATYESGFVIDKFPISRPNLTFSTLTVSNMSPEDSSIYLCSVRGLGETQYFGPGTRLLVL.

The chain joins TRBV9 to TRBJ2-3, with unresolved D. The CDR3 runs 14 residues. Trimming shortened V by 2 bases and J by 0 bases, and 7 bases separated the two germline ends. From germline, CDR1 is SGDLS and CDR2 YYNGEE. CDR3 region: CASSVGGSTDTQYF. DNA of the CDR3: TGTGCCAGCAGCGTGGGCGGAAGCACAGATACGCAGTATTTT.

The table lists this clonotype with a few counts. The V call is TRBV4-2, the J call TRBJ2-5; 7 nucleotides line up with TRBD2. The V and J ends lost 1 base and 3 bases, in that order; junction bases with no gene match: 2. The germline V gene encodes CDR1 LGHNA and CDR2 YNFKEQ. The CDR3 contains 14 residues. The CDR3 nucleotides are TGTGCCAGCAGCCAAGTGGGGAGGGAAGAGACCCAGTACTTC. It translates to CASSQVGREETQYF.

The J gene is TRBJ2-3, the V gene TRBV29-1; D gene unclear. CDR1 and CDR2 from the germline V gene are SQVTM and ANQGSEA. The CDR3 runs to 10 residues. V was clipped by 7 bases and J by 3 bases, with 5 bases between them. The CDR3 nucleotides are TGCAGCGGTGGAACAGATACGCAGTATTTT. Translation: CSGGTDTQYF.

The J gene is TRBJ2-5, the V gene TRBV20-1; D is uncertain. Germline lookup yields CDR1 DFQATT and CDR2 SNEGSKA (reference sequence). The CDR3 has 14 residues. V was pared by 6 bases and J by 5 bases, with 19 bases between. Written as DNA, the CDR3 is TGCAGTGCCAATCGTCGGACGGATCGGGAGACCCAGTACTTC. Protein product: CSANRRTDRETQYF.

The chain recombines TRBV7-2 with TRBJ2-7; 11 bases line up with TRBD2. CDR1 is SGHTA and CDR2 is FQGNSA in the germline V gene. The CDR3 covers 14 residues. The ends lost 4 bases at V and 6 bases at J; junction bases unmatched: 5. CDR3 nucleotide sequence: TGTGCCAGCAGCTCAGTAGCGGGAGGGGGCGAGCAGTACTTC. This codes for CASSSVAGGGEQYF.

The rearrangement joins TRBV5-1 to TRBJ2-5; 11 bases are a match to TRBD2. CDR1 is SGHRS, CDR2 YFSETQ, per germline. This CDR3 is built from 16 residues. Trimming took 5 bases from V and 4 from J; bases not matched to a gene: 10. CDR3 sequence reads: CASRSGGLAGGETQYF. The DNA of the CDR3 is TGCGCCAGCAGATCAGGCGGGCTAGCGGGAGGAGAGACCCAGTACTTC. The full variable domain, its missing parts supplied by reference TRBV5-1 and TRBJ2-5, is KAGVTQTPRYLIKTRGQQVTLSCSPISGHRSVSWYQQTPGQGLQFLFEYFSETQRNKGNFPGRFSGRQFSNSRSEMNVSTLELGDSALYLCASRSGGLAGGETQYFGPGTRLLVL.

The gene calls are TRBV28 and TRBJ1-1, with 8 bases fitting TRBD1. CDR3 length: 14 residues. V shed 6 bases and J 5 bases; nucleotides not matched to a gene: 8. Germline V gene data show CDR1 as MDHEN and CDR2 as SYDVKM. CDR3 DNA: TGTGCCAGCAGGGAGAGACAGGGGATGACTGAAGCTTTCTTT. Translating it yields CASRERQGMTEAFF.

The chain combines TRBV7-2 with TRBJ1-2; D is undetermined. CDR1 is SGHTA, CDR2 FQGNSA, per germline. CDR3 length: 12 amino acids. Trimming cost V 5 bases and J 8 bases, with 12 bases left between them. The CDR3: CASSPPNKGYTF. The CDR3 DNA reads as TGTGCCAGCAGCCCACCTAATAAGGGCTACACCTTC.

V gene TRBV7-8 combines with J gene TRBJ2-3, with D possibly matching TRBD2 (6 bases). CDR3 size: 15 residues. Germline V CDR1 and CDR2: SGHVS, FQNEAQ. The ends were cut back, 1 base at V and 2 bases at J, with 10 bases in the middle. In DNA, the CDR3 is TGTGCCAGCAGCTTAGGGACTATAGACACAGATACGCAGTATTTT. As protein: CASSLGTIDTDTQYF.

The V gene is TRBV10-3, the J gene TRBJ2-5; 9 bases are shared with TRBD1. This CDR3 region has 15 residues. The germline CDR1 and CDR2 sequences are ENHRY and SYGVKD. The trim removed 3 bases at V and 1 base at J, leaving 3 bases unmatched. CDR3 DNA sequence: TGTGCCATCAGTGACCAGGGACAGGGCCAAGAGACCCAGTACTTC. Its translation is CAISDQGQGQETQYF.

This clonotype was seen a handful of times. The V gene is TRBV5-1, the J gene TRBJ1-1; D remains ambiguous. Germline-derived CDR1 and CDR2 are SGHRS and YFSETQ. V lost 6 bases to trimming and J lost 3 bases, with 15 bases between them. This CDR3 comprises 14 residues. The CDR3 loop is CASTPTPGHTEAFF. In DNA form, the CDR3 reads TGCGCCAGCACTCCGACCCCCGGGCACACTGAAGCTTTCTTT.

The sample holds a few counts of this clonotype. The chain couples TRBV20-1 to TRBJ1-5; no clear D. CDR1 DFQATT and CDR2 SNEGSKA come from the germline V gene (reference sequence). The length of the CDR3 is 13 residues. V was shortened by 6 bases and J by 4 bases, with 13 bases between the two germline ends. CDR3 sequence: CSAEVVRNQPQHF. For the CDR3, the DNA is TGCAGTGCCGAAGTCGTGAGGAATCAGCCCCAGCATTTT.

This clonotype was found a few times. The CDR3 DNA is TGTGCCAGCAGTTTTTCAGCCTCCTCTATGCTTATTAAGACCCAGTACTTC. It yields the protein CASSFSASSMLIKTQYF. This chain uses TRBV27 with TRBJ2-5, with D unclear. CDR3 length equals 17 residues. The V end was cut by 3 bases, the J end by 6 bases, with 23 bases between. Germline CDR1 is MNHEY and CDR2 is SMNVEV (reference sequence).